Listed below are T cell receptor beta chains from one sample, sequenced in a study of blood T cell repertoires in COVID-19. The protocol was immunoSEQ multiplex PCR, while the TCRdb copy is restricted to in-frame clones and leaves out a portion. The table records a few hundred thousand clones, roughly 91% of them present only once. Sequencing was carried out using PBMCs or T cells enriched from blood (not recorded which). The receptors originated from a man younger than 45 in a cohort exposed to, infected with or recovered from COVID-19 (not recorded which). CDR3s include the opening cysteine and the closing phenylalanine or tryptophan. D genes are given only for firm matches. Rows may omit the clone size; those that give it use once, few, many or a size class.

clone size: few; D gene: .; J gene: TRBJ2-5; V gene: TRBV21-1; CDR3 protein: CASSKRDRGETQYF; CDR3 DNA: TGTGCCAGCAGCAAAAGGGACAGGGGAGAGACCCAGTACTTC
clone size: .; D gene: .; J gene: TRBJ2-1; V gene: TRBV7-2; CDR3 protein: CASSRGLFYNEQFF; CDR3 DNA: TGTGCCAGCAGCCGGGGACTGTTTTACAATGAGCAGTTCTTC
clone size: once; D gene: .; J gene: TRBJ1-2; V gene: TRBV12-3/TRBV12-4; CDR3 protein: CASSLRGGYTF; CDR3 DNA: TGTGCCAGCAGTTTAAGGGGCGGCTACACCTTC
clone size: .; D gene: .; J gene: TRBJ2-4; V gene: TRBV7-9; CDR3 protein: CASSIDTDSHNIQYF; CDR3 DNA: TGTGCCAGCAGCATCGATACGGACAGCCATAACATTCAGTACTTC
clone size: once; D gene: .; J gene: TRBJ2-7; V gene: TRBV28; CDR3 protein: CASSHYEQYF; CDR3 DNA: TGTGCCAGCAGCCACTACGAGCAGTACTTC
clone size: .; D gene: TRBD1; J gene: TRBJ1-4; V gene: TRBV7-3; CDR3 protein: CASSRQGRVSGEKLFF; CDR3 DNA: TGTGCCAGCAGCCGACAGGGGAGGGTGTCGGGAGAAAAACTGTTTTTT
clone size: .; D gene: TRBD1; J gene: TRBJ1-2; V gene: TRBV19; CDR3 protein: CASTRQGTAGNYGYTF; CDR3 DNA: TGTGCCAGTACTCGACAGGGGACGGCCGGGAACTATGGCTACACCTTC
clone size: .; D gene: .; J gene: TRBJ2-7; V gene: TRBV28; CDR3 protein: CASRVSGYEQYF; CDR3 DNA: TGTGCCAGCAGGGTCAGCGGCTACGAGCAGTACTTC
clone size: .; D gene: TRBD1; J gene: TRBJ2-5; V gene: TRBV5-1; CDR3 protein: CASSLRGGQQETQYF; CDR3 DNA: TGCGCCAGCAGCTTACGAGGGGGACAGCAAGAGACCCAGTACTTC
clone size: .; D gene: TRBD1; J gene: TRBJ2-1; V gene: TRBV10-3; CDR3 protein: CAISDRRGQVVWEQFF; CDR3 DNA: TGTGCCATCAGTGATAGGCGGGGACAGGTGGTATGGGAGCAGTTCTTC
clone size: .; D gene: .; J gene: TRBJ1-5; V gene: TRBV19; CDR3 protein: CASSIRGPTSSGDQPQHF; CDR3 DNA: TGTGCCAGTAGTATAAGGGGACCCACTAGCAGCGGGGATCAGCCCCAGCATTTT
clone size: .; D gene: .; J gene: TRBJ2-5; V gene: TRBV4-1; CDR3 protein: CASSVLVQGGGLQETQYF; CDR3 DNA: TGCGCCAGCAGCGTGTTGGTTCAGGGAGGAGGTCTCCAAGAGACCCAGTACTTC
clone size: .; D gene: TRBD1; J gene: TRBJ2-7; V gene: TRBV9; CDR3 protein: CASSVGTGDDEQYF; CDR3 DNA: TGTGCCAGCAGCGTAGGGACAGGGGATGACGAGCAGTACTTC
clone size: .; D gene: .; J gene: TRBJ2-1; V gene: TRBV7-6; CDR3 protein: CASSPRGSSYNEQFF; CDR3 DNA: TGTGCCAGCAGCCCACGAGGCAGCTCCTACAATGAGCAGTTCTTC
clone size: .; D gene: .; J gene: TRBJ2-7; V gene: TRBV6-5; CDR3 protein: CASSYRTARRYEQYF; CDR3 DNA: TGTGCCAGCAGTTACAGAACGGCTAGAAGGTACGAGCAGTACTTC
clone size: once; D gene: TRBD1; J gene: TRBJ2-6; V gene: TRBV7-3; CDR3 protein: CASSLGPQGSGANVLTF; CDR3 DNA: TGTGCCAGCAGCTTAGGGCCACAGGGGTCTGGGGCCAACGTCCTGACTTTC